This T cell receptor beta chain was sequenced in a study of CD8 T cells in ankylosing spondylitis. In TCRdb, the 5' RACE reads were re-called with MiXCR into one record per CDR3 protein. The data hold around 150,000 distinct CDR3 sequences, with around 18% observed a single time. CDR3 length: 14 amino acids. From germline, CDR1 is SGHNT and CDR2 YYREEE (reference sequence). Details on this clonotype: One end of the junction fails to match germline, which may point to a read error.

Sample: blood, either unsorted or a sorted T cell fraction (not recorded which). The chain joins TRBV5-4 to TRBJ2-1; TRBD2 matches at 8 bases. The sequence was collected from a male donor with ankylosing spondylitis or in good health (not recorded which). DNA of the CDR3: TGTGCCGGCAGCTCGGGGGGGACTAACGTTGAGCAGTTCTTC. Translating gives CAGSSGGTNVEQFF.